These 27 T cell receptor beta chains were sequenced from one sample in a study of T cell responses to AZD1222 COVID-19 vaccine. Sequencing was performed with immunoSEQ multiplex PCR; in TCRdb, only in-frame clones are kept and a portion is missing. The sample shows tens of thousands of clones, around 84% of them seen only once. Sequences were derived from peripheral blood, sampled 28 days after the second AZD1222 dose. These receptors were collected from an adult who received the AZD1222 COVID-19 vaccine.

This clone was recorded only once. The chain uses TRBV5-8 and TRBJ1-5, with D maybe TRBD1 (5 bases). The germline V and J ends were trimmed by 4 bases and 1 base, with 12 bases remaining between them. This CDR3 has 15 amino acids. Germline CDR1 is SGHTS and CDR2 is YDEGEE. DNA for the CDR3: TGTGCCAGCAGCCCCGGGACGGAAAGCAATCAGCCCCAGCATTTT. Translated, it gives CASSPGTESNQPQHF. The full variable domain, rest sourced from reference TRBV5-8 and TRBJ1-5, is EAGVTQSPTHLIKTRGQQATLRCSPISGHTSVYWYQQALGLGLQFLLWYDEGEERNRGNFPPRFSGRQFPNYSSELNVNALELEDSALYLCASSPGTESNQPQHFGDGTRLSIL.

The rearrangement joins TRBV28 to TRBJ2-1; tentative D call: TRBD2 (6 bases). The CDR3 covers 15 residues. The V and J ends lost 6 bases and 8 bases respectively, with 20 bases between them. Germline CDR1 is MDHEN and CDR2 is SYDVKM. CDR3 in amino acids: CASRRGGVGDYEQFF. The CDR3 DNA reads TGTGCCAGCAGGCGCGGCGGGGTCGGGGACTATGAGCAGTTCTTC.

J is TRBJ2-1 and V is TRBV2; D is unresolved. The CDR3 is 13 amino acids. The V end was cut by 4 bases, the J end by 5 bases, with 9 bases between. In germline, CDR1 is SNHLY, CDR2 FYNNEI. CDR3 sequence (DNA): TGTGCCAGCAGTGTACCTGGACACAATGAGCAGTTCTTC. Residues: CASSVPGHNEQFF.

V is TRBV9 and J is TRBJ1-1; D uncertain. This CDR3 has 15 residues. The germline V gene has CDR1 SGDLS and CDR2 YYNGEE. V lost 1 base and J 5 bases, leaving 15 bases between the germline ends. CDR3: CASSVIRDPNTEAFF. The CDR3 DNA follows: TGTGCCAGCAGCGTAATTCGGGATCCCAATACTGAAGCTTTCTTT.

The rearrangement links TRBV19 to TRBJ2-2; D might be TRBD2 (6 bases). From germline, CDR1 is LNHDA and CDR2 SQIVND (reference sequence). The CDR3 extends over 14 amino acids. The V and J ends lost 8 bases and 3 bases respectively, with 13 bases between them. The CDR3 loop is CASHSGAYTGELFF. CDR3 nucleotides: TGTGCCAGTCATAGCGGCGCTTACACCGGGGAGCTGTTTTTT.

This clone has a handful of counts. This rearrangement joins TRBV2 to TRBJ1-5, with 7 bases identical to TRBD1. V trimming: 2 bases; J trimming: 2 bases; junction bases outside the gene matches: 6. There are 16 residues in the CDR3. Germline V gene sequence: CDR1 SNHLY, CDR2 FYNNEI. CDR3 DNA: TGTGCCAGCAGTGAACCAGGGGGGAATGGCAATCAGCCCCAGCATTTT. Translating gives CASSEPGGNGNQPQHF.

The J gene is TRBJ2-1, the V gene TRBV19, with 10 bases aligning to TRBD1. The CDR3 contains 16 residues. V lost 4 bases, J lost 5 bases, and 8 bases stayed unmatched. The germline gives CDR1 LNHDA, CDR2 SQIVND (reference sequence). Written as DNA, the CDR3 is TGTGCCAGTAGTACGTTTTGGACAGGGGGAGACAATGAGCAGTTCTTC. Amino acid sequence: CASSTFWTGGDNEQFF.

The genes are TRBV5-4 and TRBJ1-4, with TRBD1 as a possible D gene (5 bases). In germline, CDR1 is SGHNT, CDR2 YYREEE (reference sequence). Trimming removed 4 bases from V and 4 bases from J, with 14 bases in between. CDR3 size: 15 residues. The CDR3 DNA reads as TGTGCCAGCAGCGACTCGGGGCTTCTTAATGAAAAACTGTTTTTT. Its protein is CASSDSGLLNEKLFF.

V is TRBV28 and J is TRBJ2-7; weak D call: TRBD1 (6 bases). Germline lookup yields CDR1 MDHEN and CDR2 SYDVKM. This CDR3 is 13 amino acids long. Trimming removed 6 bases from V and 3 bases from J, with 12 bases in between. CDR3 sequence: CASRKGQYYEQYF. DNA for the CDR3: TGTGCCAGCAGAAAGGGACAATACTACGAGCAGTACTTC.

This clone was recorded once. This chain connects TRBV27 to TRBJ2-7; TRBD2 agrees at 9 bases. Germline loops: CDR1 MNHEY, CDR2 SMNVEV (reference sequence). The CDR3 extends over 18 amino acids. Germline trimming cut 4 bases from V and 2 bases from J; bases unmatched to any gene: 15. As DNA, the CDR3 is TGTGCCAGCAGTTATAAGGCCCCTCTAGCGGGACTTCCCTACGAGCAGTACTTC. This sequence encodes CASSYKAPLAGLPYEQYF.

The sample holds one count of this clone. The chain combines TRBV27 with TRBJ2-1; 7 nucleotides line up with TRBD2. CDR1 is MNHEY, CDR2 SMNVEV, per germline (reference sequence). The CDR3 spans 16 residues. Losses at the gene ends were 5 bases for V and 2 bases for J; bases not matched to a gene: 9. The CDR3 DNA sequence: TGTGCCAGCAGTCACCGCGGACTAGTCCCCTACAATGAGCAGTTCTTC. This sequence encodes CASSHRGLVPYNEQFF.

The V and J genes are TRBV5-1 and TRBJ2-3, with 11 positions matching TRBD1. Trimming cost V 4 bases and J 4 bases; bases outside gene matches: 8. This CDR3 region has 16 residues. Germline V gene data show CDR1 as SGHRS and CDR2 as YFSETQ. CDR3 bases: TGCGCCAGCAGCGCCGGGACAGGGGGGTGGTCAGATACGCAGTATTTT. Translated: CASSAGTGGWSDTQYF.

The chain uses TRBV4-3 and TRBJ2-1; tentative D call: TRBD1 (6 bases). Germline V gene lookup returns CDR1 LGHNA and CDR2 YSLEER. The V end lost 0 bases, the J end lost 0 bases, and 12 bases lay between the germline ends. The CDR3 totals 17 residues. The DNA for the CDR3 is TGCGCCAGCAGCCAAGAGGGGGCGTTTAGCTCCTACAATGAGCAGTTCTTC. This gives the protein CASSQEGAFSSYNEQFF.

The V gene is TRBV11-2, the J gene TRBJ2-1, with D unresolved. The CDR3 extends over 15 amino acids. Germline loops: CDR1 SGHAT, CDR2 FQNNGV. The V gene lost 3 bases and the J gene lost 0 bases, with 9 bases spanning the gap. CDR3 sequence (DNA): TGTGCCAGCAGCTTTACGGTAACCTCCTACAATGAGCAGTTCTTC. Residues: CASSFTVTSYNEQFF.

The rearrangement joins TRBV18 to TRBJ1-1, with TRBD1 as a possible D gene (6 bases). V lost 0 bases and J 4 bases, leaving 18 bases between the germline ends. The CDR3 extends over 17 amino acids. The V gene's germline CDR1 is KGHSH and CDR2 LQKENI. CDR3 sequence (DNA): TGTGCCAGCTCACCACCGGGCAGTGGGGGGGCGGTCACTGAAGCTTTCTTT. This gives the protein CASSPPGSGGAVTEAFF.

The J gene is TRBJ1-6, the V gene TRBV15; D remains ambiguous. This CDR3 comprises 14 residues. Trimming stripped 0 bases from V and 10 bases from J, with 10 bases between. CDR1 is LNHNV and CDR2 is YYDKDF in the germline V gene (reference sequence). The chain's CDR3 is CATSREGGSSPLHF. The CDR3 coding sequence is TGTGCCACCAGCAGAGAAGGAGGCAGCTCACCCCTCCACTTT.

The rearrangement uses TRBV7-9 and TRBJ1-6; no firm D call. Germline CDR1 is SEHNR and CDR2 is FQNEAQ (reference sequence). Deletions cut 4 bases from V and 7 bases from J, with 5 bases between. This CDR3 is 12 amino acids long. The CDR3 sequence: CASSYENSPLHF. In nucleotides, the CDR3 is TGTGCCAGCAGCTACGAGAATTCACCCCTCCACTTT.

The J gene is TRBJ2-5, the V gene TRBV7-9; D is undetermined. CDR3 length: 16 amino acids. Germline CDR1 SEHNR, CDR2 FQNEAQ (reference sequence). Between the trimmed V and J ends, which lost 7 bases and 3 bases, there was a span of 21 bases. In DNA, the CDR3 is TGTGCCAGCAAACCGCCACTCCTTGGGGTTGAAGAGACCCAGTACTTC. Residues: CASKPPLLGVEETQYF.

CDR3: CASSLGPVNAGNTIYF. Here the CDR3 DNA reads TGTGCCAGCAGCTTAGGCCCAGTCAATGCCGGAAACACCATATATTTT. The rearrangement joins TRBV7-2 to TRBJ1-3; no clear D gene. This CDR3 spans 16 amino acids. The germline V and J ends were trimmed by 1 base and 4 bases, with 14 bases remaining between them. Germline CDR1 reads SGHTA; CDR2 reads FQGNSA.

This clone showed up just once. The chain links TRBV13 to TRBJ2-7, with D possibly matching TRBD1 (6 bases). Trimming left V 1 base short and J 3 bases short, with 10 bases between. The CDR3 spans 14 residues. Germline CDR1 reads PRHDT; CDR2 reads FYEKMQ (reference sequence). CDR3 sequence reads: CASSLVGQGYEQYF. The CDR3 DNA follows: TGTGCCAGCAGCTTAGTGGGACAAGGCTACGAGCAGTACTTC. Drawing the rest from reference TRBV13 and TRBJ2-7, the complete variable domain is AAGVIQSPRHLIKEKRETATLKCYPIPRHDTVYWYQQGPGQDPQFLISFYEKMQSDKGSIPDRFSAQQFSDYHSELNMSSLELGDSALYFCASSLVGQGYEQYFGPGTRLTVT.

V gene TRBV6-1 combines with J gene TRBJ1-5; D perhaps matches TRBD1 (5 bases). Trimming stripped 1 base from V and 5 bases from J, with 15 bases between. CDR1 and CDR2 (germline): MNHNS, SASEGT. The CDR3 sequence is 16 residues long. The CDR3 bases are TGTGCCAGCAGTGAAGTTTTGGGGCCTCCGGATCAGCCCCAGCATTTT. It translates to CASSEVLGPPDQPQHF.

The V gene is TRBV5-6, the J gene TRBJ1-2; D gene unclear. This CDR3 comprises 13 residues. V was clipped by 0 bases and J by 4 bases, with 7 bases between them. In germline, CDR1 is SGHDT, CDR2 YYEEEE. The CDR3 coding sequence is TGTGCCAGCAGCTTGGTTTCAGTCTATGGCTACACCTTC. Amino acids: CASSLVSVYGYTF. Full variable domain (rest looked up from reference TRBV5-6 and TRBJ1-2): DAGVTQSPTHLIKTRGQQVTLRCSPKSGHDTVSWYQQALGQGPQFIFQYYEEEERQRGNFPDRFSGHQFPNYSSELNVNALLLGDSALYLCASSLVSVYGYTFGSGTRLTVV.

This rearrangement joins TRBV11-1 to TRBJ2-3; D might be TRBD1 (8 bases). The germline gives CDR1 SGHAT, CDR2 FQDESV (reference sequence). This CDR3 spans 15 amino acids. V was clipped by 3 bases and J by 5 bases, with 15 bases between them. The CDR3 nucleotides read TGTGCCAGCAGCTTTATGGACAGGGAGGGAGATACGCAGTATTTT. Its protein is CASSFMDREGDTQYF.

This chain uses TRBV15 with TRBJ2-3; no reliable D call. This CDR3 has 14 amino acids. The germline V gene has CDR1 LNHNV and CDR2 YYDKDF (reference sequence). V lost 0 bases to trimming and J lost 8 bases, with 12 bases between them. The CDR3 DNA follows: TGTGCCACCAGCAGAGATTTTGCCCCCGGTACGCAGTATTTT. Its protein is CATSRDFAPGTQYF.

In its sample, this clone was seen once. The CDR3 loop is CASSQRSRADTQYF. The CDR3 DNA reads TGTGCCAGCAGCCAAAGGTCACGGGCAGATACGCAGTATTTT. The V call is TRBV3-1 (or the pseudogene TRBV3-2), the J call TRBJ2-3, with D unclear. The CDR3 has 14 amino acids. V lost 2 bases, J lost 4 bases, and 10 bases lay in between. The V gene's germline CDR1 is LGHDT and CDR2 YNNKEL (reference sequence).

This chain connects TRBV5-1 to TRBJ1-4; D might be TRBD1 (5 bases). From germline, CDR1 is SGHRS and CDR2 YFSETQ. Trimming cost V 5 bases and J 7 bases, with 12 bases left between them. This CDR3 is built from 13 residues. CDR3 coding DNA: TGCGCCAGCAGAGTGGGGACGGTTGAAAAACTGTTTTTT. Its translation: CASRVGTVEKLFF. The full variable domain, rest sourced from reference TRBV5-1 and TRBJ1-4, is KAGVTQTPRYLIKTRGQQVTLSCSPISGHRSVSWYQQTPGQGLQFLFEYFSETQRNKGNFPGRFSGRQFSNSRSEMNVSTLELGDSALYLCASRVGTVEKLFFGSGTQLSVL.

The CDR3 here is CAWNQGRGGYTF. The CDR3 region has the DNA TGTGCCTGGAACCAGGGGAGGGGAGGCTACACCTTC. The chain combines TRBV30 with TRBJ1-2; TRBD1 is a possible D gene (6 bases). The CDR3 runs to 12 residues. Trimming took 4 bases from V and 8 from J, leaving 14 bases between them. Per germline, CDR1 GTSNPN and CDR2 SVGIG (reference sequence). Complete variable domain (other parts from reference TRBV30 and TRBJ1-2): SQTIHQWPATLVQPVGSPLSLECTVEGTSNPNLYWYRQAAGRGLQLLFYSVGIGQISSEVPQNLSASRPQDRQFILSSKKLLLSDSGFYLCAWNQGRGGYTFGSGTRLTVV.